The 27 T cell receptor beta chains below all came from one sample that was sequenced in a study of OX40 agonist ivuxolimab in advanced cancers. Repertoires were generated with immunoSEQ multiplex PCR, while TCRdb's copy carries only in-frame clones and drops some. The table has fewer than 25,000 clones, about 80% seen once. The sequencing here drew on CD4+ or CD8+ T cells sorted from blood, taken in a trial of the OX40 agonist ivuxolimab. These receptors all come from an adult with an advanced solid tumor such as melanoma, head and neck, liver or kidney cancer.

The V call is TRBV7-9, the J call TRBJ2-5; TRBD1 matches 8 bases. This CDR3 has 15 residues. Germline V gene sequence: CDR1 SEHNR, CDR2 FQNEAQ (reference sequence). The trim removed 2 bases at V and 1 base at J, leaving 3 bases unmatched. CDR3 bases: TGTGCCAGCAGCTTATCGCAGGGGGCCCAAGAGACCCAGTACTTC. Translation gives CASSLSQGAQETQYF.

J is TRBJ2-7 and V is TRBV28, with 7 bases aligning to TRBD2. The J segment lost 4 bases and the V segment lost 5 bases, leaving 5 bases of the junction unmatched. CDR3 size: 13 residues. Germline CDR1 and CDR2: MDHEN and SYDVKM. This CDR3 reads CASSPPGGYEQYF. The CDR3 nucleotides are TGTGCCAGCAGTCCCCCCGGGGGGTACGAGCAGTACTTC. Filled out from reference TRBV28 and TRBJ2-7, the complete variable domain reads DVKVTQSSRYLVKRTGEKVFLECVQDMDHENMFWYRQDPGLGLRLIYFSYDVKMKEKGDIPEGYSVSREKKERFSLILESASTNQTSMYLCASSPPGGYEQYFGPGTRLTVT.

The chain employs TRBV27 and TRBJ2-7; TRBD2 aligns across 12 bases. The ends lost 5 bases at V and 2 bases at J; junction bases unmatched: 7. Germline CDR1 reads MNHEY; CDR2 reads SMNVEV (reference sequence). CDR3 length: 16 amino acids. CDR3 amino acids: CASSPRLAGATYEQYF. CDR3 sequence (DNA): TGTGCCAGCAGTCCCAGACTAGCGGGAGCGACCTACGAGCAGTACTTC.

V usage is TRBV6-1 and J usage is TRBJ2-7; 8 nucleotides match TRBD2. Germline CDR1 MNHNS, CDR2 SASEGT. The CDR3 contains 15 residues. V trimming: 7 bases; J trimming: 5 bases; junction bases outside the gene matches: 13. For the CDR3, the DNA is TGTGCCAGCAACCCGGAGATAGCGGGATCCCACGAGCAGTACTTC. This sequence encodes CASNPEIAGSHEQYF.

V gene TRBV30 combines with J gene TRBJ2-1, with D unresolved. Germline CDR1 reads GTSNPN; CDR2 reads SVGIG (reference sequence). This CDR3 has 12 amino acids. Trimming took off 2 bases at V and 6 bases at J, with 8 bases between the two ends. This chain's CDR3 is CAWSPSINEQFF. The CDR3 bases are TGTGCCTGGAGTCCGTCGATCAATGAGCAGTTCTTC.

This chain uses TRBV7-8 with TRBJ2-7; TRBD2 matches 8 bases. Germline V gene lookup returns CDR1 SGHVS and CDR2 FQNEAQ. V was clipped by 1 base and J by 6 bases; unmatched bases: 5. The CDR3 loop spans 14 amino acids. CDR3 sequence: CASSLEREITEQYF. In nucleotides, the CDR3 is TGTGCCAGCAGCTTAGAGCGGGAGATAACCGAGCAGTACTTC.

This sequence joins TRBV7-3 and TRBJ2-1; 11 bases are a match to TRBD2. V dropped 6 bases and J dropped 2; count of bases not matched to a gene: 3. The CDR3 has 15 amino acids. Germline CDR1 SGHTA, CDR2 FQGTGA. CDR3 sequence: CASSQLAGAYNEQFF. The CDR3, as DNA: TGTGCCAGCAGTCAACTAGCGGGAGCCTACAATGAGCAGTTCTTC.

V and J are TRBV4-1 and TRBJ2-1; 9 positions agree with TRBD1. V was clipped by 2 bases and J by 8 bases; unmatched bases: 7. The germline V gene has CDR1 MGHRA and CDR2 YSYEKL. The CDR3 has 15 residues. The CDR3 sequence: CASSQIGTGTDEQFF. The CDR3 coding sequence is TGCGCCAGCAGCCAAATTGGGACAGGGACAGATGAGCAGTTCTTC.

V gene TRBV30 combines with J gene TRBJ1-5; D is ambiguous. The CDR3 has 13 residues. V gave up 2 bases and J gave up 4 bases, with 9 bases separating them. Germline V gene lookup returns CDR1 GTSNPN and CDR2 SVGIG (reference sequence). The CDR3 nucleotides are TGTGCCTGGAGTCAACACACGAATCAGCCCCAGCATTTT. Amino acids: CAWSQHTNQPQHF.

This clone occurred once. This sequence joins TRBV5-4 and TRBJ2-7, with TRBD1 matching over 9 bases. CDR3 length equals 13 residues. V lost 4 bases and J lost 7; bases outside the gene matches: 6. In germline, CDR1 is SGHNT, CDR2 YYREEE (reference sequence). DNA of the CDR3: TGTGCCAGCAGCGCGGACAGGGGCAGGGAGCAGTACTTC. It encodes CASSADRGREQYF.

The chain uses TRBV6-6 and TRBJ2-1; tentatively, D is TRBD2 (5 bases). Germline CDR1 reads MNHNY; CDR2 reads SVGAGI (reference sequence). The V end was cut by 0 bases, the J end by 5 bases, with 11 bases between. The CDR3 is made up of 15 amino acids. The chain's CDR3 is CASSYSEDPNNEQFF. CDR3 coding DNA: TGTGCCAGCAGTTACTCGGAGGACCCTAACAATGAGCAGTTCTTC.

This clone was counted a few times. The genes are TRBV5-1 and TRBJ1-1, with unresolved D. Germline CDR1 reads SGHRS; CDR2 reads YFSETQ. Between the trimmed V and J ends, which lost 4 bases and 7 bases, there was a span of 14 bases. This CDR3 is built from 13 residues. The CDR3 sequence: CASSEPTIGEAFF. CDR3 coding DNA: TGCGCCAGCAGCGAACCGACTATTGGTGAAGCTTTCTTT.

The chain links TRBV30 to TRBJ1-5, with 8 bases identical to TRBD1. The germline CDR1 and CDR2 sequences are GTSNPN and SVGIG (reference sequence). With 4 bases clipped from V and 0 bases from J, the junction kept 2 bases outside the gene matches. The CDR3 is 14 residues long. The CDR3 region is CAWKDRDSNQPQHF. The CDR3 coding sequence is TGTGCCTGGAAGGACAGGGATAGCAATCAGCCCCAGCATTTT.

CDR3 sequence (DNA): TGTGCCAGCAGCCCGAATTCTAGGGGTAACACTGAAGCTTTCTTT. Translated, it gives CASSPNSRGNTEAFF. V usage is TRBV27 and J usage is TRBJ1-1; maybe TRBD1 (5 bases). Per the germline V gene, CDR1 is MNHEY and CDR2 is SMNVEV (reference sequence). The CDR3 consists of 15 residues. V was shortened by 6 bases and J by 2 bases, with 16 bases between the two germline ends.

This clone showed up just once. The rearrangement joins TRBV5-1 to TRBJ2-5; no clear D. The end of the DNA fits TRBJ2-7 better, so the J call may be wrong. Germline V gene sequence: CDR1 SGHRS, CDR2 YFSETQ. CDR3 length equals 15 residues. CDR3 bases: TGCGCCAGCAGCTTGGGATCGGAGCGCTCCTACGAGCAGTACTTC. Protein: CASSLGSERSYEQYF.

V gene TRBV27 combines with J gene TRBJ2-7; D is uncertain. In germline, CDR1 is MNHEY, CDR2 SMNVEV (reference sequence). Trimming removed 6 bases at V and 0 bases at J, with 0 bases between. The length of the CDR3 is 10 residues. The CDR3, as DNA: TGTGCCAGCAGCTCCTACGAGCAGTACTTC. It yields the protein CASSSYEQYF.

The rearrangement uses TRBV29-1 and TRBJ2-3; 9 bases map to TRBD2. CDR1 SQVTM and CDR2 ANQGSEA come from the germline V gene. Trimming at V came to 2 bases and at J to 2 bases, leaving 5 bases not matched to a gene. The CDR3 is 15 amino acids. The CDR3 loop is CSVEHGLANTDTQYF. CDR3 DNA: TGCAGCGTTGAACACGGACTAGCGAACACAGATACGCAGTATTTT.

The chain has TRBV21-1 and TRBJ2-7; TRBD1 was called by the table and not checked on the DNA. TRBV21-1 is listed as a pseudogene. The CDR3 loop spans 14 amino acids. The CDR3 spells CASSKDSQGDEQYF. The CDR3 region has the DNA TGTGCCAGCAGCAAAGATTCACAGGGGGACGAGCAGTACTTC.

The genes are TRBV4-2 and TRBJ2-1; the D gene is possibly TRBD2 (6 bases). Germline assignment: CDR1 LGHNA and CDR2 YNFKEQ. The CDR3 sequence is 15 residues long. V lost 1 base, J lost 7 bases, and 14 bases lay in between. CDR3 nucleotides: TGTGCCAGCAGCCAAGCGGGAGAGGTTACAAATGAGCAGTTCTTC. Amino acids: CASSQAGEVTNEQFF.

This clone was counted a single time. V and J are TRBV10-2 and TRBJ1-5; tentative D call: TRBD1 (5 bases). This CDR3 has 12 residues. Germline V gene data show CDR1 as WSHSY and CDR2 as SAAADI. The V gene lost 2 bases and the J gene lost 12 bases, with 11 bases spanning the gap. The CDR3 loop is CASSEGGWLQHF. The CDR3 DNA follows: TGCGCCAGCAGTGAGGGGGGATGGCTCCAGCATTTT.

This chain uses TRBV4-2 with TRBJ2-7; 7 positions agree with TRBD1. The germline CDR1 and CDR2 sequences are LGHNA and YNFKEQ. This CDR3 is 16 amino acids long. Losses at the gene ends were 3 bases for V and 1 base for J; bases not matched to a gene: 9. The CDR3 protein is CASSHPGQVGSYEQYF. As DNA, the CDR3 is TGTGCCAGCAGCCACCCCGGACAGGTCGGGTCCTACGAGCAGTACTTC.

The V and J genes are TRBV19 and TRBJ1-5; D uncertain. The CDR3 has 12 amino acids. Trimming stripped 7 bases from V and 3 bases from J, with 7 bases between. Per the germline V gene, CDR1 is LNHDA and CDR2 is SQIVND (reference sequence). The CDR3 protein is CASNPSNQPQHF. CDR3 coding DNA: TGTGCCAGTAACCCGTCCAATCAGCCCCAGCATTTT.

This clone was counted a single time. The rearrangement uses TRBV6-5 and TRBJ2-7; D call uncertain. Germline lookup yields CDR1 MNHEY and CDR2 SVGAGI. This CDR3 region has 12 residues. With 5 bases removed from V and 2 bases from J, the gap between germline ends came to 7 bases. CDR3 amino acids: CASSEIAYEQYF. CDR3 nucleotides: TGTGCCAGCAGTGAAATTGCCTACGAGCAGTACTTC.

The chain joins TRBV4-1 to TRBJ2-7, with TRBD1 as a possible D gene (5 bases). Germline values: CDR1 MGHRA, CDR2 YSYEKL. The V end lost 0 bases, the J end lost 3 bases, and 18 bases lay between the germline ends. The CDR3 contains 17 residues. The CDR3 DNA sequence: TGCGCCAGCAGCCAAGATTTCAAGCAGGGAAGGCACTACGAGCAGTACTTC. It codes for CASSQDFKQGRHYEQYF.

The chain recombines TRBV6-5 with TRBJ2-3; the D gene is possibly TRBD2 (5 bases). V was shortened by 4 bases and J by 5 bases, with 19 bases between the two germline ends. Germline V gene lookup returns CDR1 MNHEY and CDR2 SVGAGI. CDR3 size: 16 residues. CDR3 amino acids: CASSLSRAKVGDTQYF. Written as DNA, the CDR3 is TGTGCCAGCAGTTTATCGAGGGCGAAGGTGGGAGATACGCAGTATTTT.

This sequence joins TRBV11-2 and TRBJ2-5; D uncertain. The end of the DNA is better explained by TRBJ2-7, so the J call may be wrong. This CDR3 is built from 13 residues. Germline V gene sequence: CDR1 SGHAT, CDR2 FQNNGV. The CDR3 DNA sequence: TGTGCCAGCAGCTTAGGTCTGGGGTACGAGCAGTACTTC. It translates to CASSLGLGYEQYF.

The table lists this clone with a count of one. V usage is TRBV10-1 and J usage is TRBJ2-1; 8 bases map to TRBD2. CDR1 is WNHNN, CDR2 SYGVQD, per germline (reference sequence). V shed 5 bases, J shed 0 bases, and the junction held 3 bases outside the gene matches. This CDR3 spans 15 amino acids. In DNA form, the CDR3 reads TGCGCCAGCAGTCCGGGACTAGTCTCCTACAATGAGCAGTTCTTC. This translates into CASSPGLVSYNEQFF.